These 18 T cell receptor beta chains were sequenced from one sample in a study of blood T cell repertoires in COVID-19. Assay: immunoSEQ multiplex PCR; the TCRdb copy retains only in-frame clones and omits some. The repertoire holds around 86,000 clones, with about 80% as singletons. The sequenced sample was peripheral blood. The source of these receptors is a human donor in a cohort sampled during active COVID-19.

A few counts support this clone. The chain carries TRBV21-1 and TRBJ2-5; TRBD1, the table's D call, was not compared with the DNA. TRBV21-1 is shown as a pseudogene. The length of the CDR3 is 14 residues. In nucleotides, the CDR3 is TGTGCCAGCAGCAATTCAACCGCTCAGAAGACCCAGTACTTC. It encodes CASSNSTAQKTQYF.

The chain has TRBV28 and TRBJ1-5; D is uncertain. CDR1 MDHEN and CDR2 SYDVKM come from the germline V gene. V was clipped by 6 bases and J by 6 bases, with 9 bases between them. This CDR3 is 12 amino acids long. Here the CDR3 DNA reads TGTGCCAGCAGGCCAGTGTCTCAGCCCCAGCATTTT. Its translation: CASRPVSQPQHF. The full variable domain, its missing parts supplied by reference TRBV28 and TRBJ1-5, is DVKVTQSSRYLVKRTGEKVFLECVQDMDHENMFWYRQDPGLGLRLIYFSYDVKMKEKGDIPEGYSVSREKKERFSLILESASTNQTSMYLCASRPVSQPQHFGDGTRLSIL.

In nucleotides, the CDR3 is TGTGCCAGCAGTTTTACCCCCGGGACAGGGGGCTCTGGGGCCAACGTCCTGACTTTC. Translated, it gives CASSFTPGTGGSGANVLTF. The V call is TRBV28, the J call TRBJ2-6; TRBD1 matches 11 bases. J gave up 0 bases and V 3 bases, and 7 bases lay outside the gene matches. The CDR3 sequence is 19 residues long. The V gene's germline CDR1 is MDHEN and CDR2 SYDVKM.

The chain employs TRBV9 and TRBJ1-2; 12 bases match TRBD1. Looked up from germline, CDR1 is SGDLS and CDR2 is YYNGEE. This CDR3 is 16 amino acids long. The V and J ends lost 4 bases and 3 bases, in that order; junction bases with no gene match: 7. The CDR3 nucleotides read TGTGCCAGCAGCCCCGGCGGGACAGGGGGCGACTATGGCTACACCTTC. As protein: CASSPGGTGGDYGYTF.

This sequence joins TRBV29-1 and TRBJ1-2; the match to TRBD1 covers 8 bases. Germline loops: CDR1 SQVTM, CDR2 ANQGSEA. J gave up 6 bases and V 4 bases, and 7 bases lay outside the gene matches. The CDR3 is made up of 13 amino acids. CDR3 nucleotides: TGCAGCGTTGGGACAGGGCTCGGAGATGGCTACACCTTC. Translating it yields CSVGTGLGDGYTF.

This clone was detected once. This rearrangement joins TRBV9 to TRBJ2-1, with unresolved D. V lost 0 bases and J 5 bases, leaving 15 bases between the germline ends. The CDR3 runs to 16 residues. The germline V gene encodes CDR1 SGDLS and CDR2 YYNGEE. The CDR3 DNA reads TGTGCCAGCAGCGTAGCTCTGGGCCAGGCAGACAATGAGCAGTTCTTC. Translating it yields CASSVALGQADNEQFF.

The J gene is TRBJ2-1, the V gene TRBV6-2 or TRBV6-3; D is possibly TRBD2 (5 bases). Looked up from germline, CDR1 is MNHEY and CDR2 is SVGEGT. V was clipped by 5 bases and J by 10 bases, with 9 bases between them. This CDR3 comprises 11 residues. DNA for the CDR3: TGTGCCAGCAGTCGGGGTAGCGAGCAGTTCTTC. It yields the protein CASSRGSEQFF.

The chain uses TRBV6-1 and TRBJ1-3, with D unresolved. The germline V gene encodes CDR1 MNHNS and CDR2 SASEGT. The CDR3 extends over 17 amino acids. The V end was cut by 2 bases, the J end by 1 base, with 15 bases between. The CDR3 spells CASSEIFAALSGNTIYF. CDR3 nucleotides: TGTGCCAGCAGTGAAATTTTCGCTGCACTATCTGGAAACACCATATATTTT.

V gene TRBV29-1 combines with J gene TRBJ1-4, with a possible D match to TRBD1 (5 bases). This CDR3 region has 12 residues. V lost 7 bases to trimming and J lost 6 bases, with 12 bases between them. CDR1 is SQVTM, CDR2 ANQGSEA, per germline. As DNA, the CDR3 is TGCAGCGGAGCCCAGGGCGATGAAAAACTGTTTTTT. Translation: CSGAQGDEKLFF. The complete variable domain, with remaining parts taken from reference TRBV29-1 and TRBJ1-4, reads SAVISQKPSRDICQRGTSLTIQCQVDSQVTMMFWYRQQPGQSLTLIATANQGSEATYESGFVIDKFPISRPNLTFSTLTVSNMSPEDSSIYLCSGAQGDEKLFFGSGTQLSVL.

This clone was recorded only once. The chain uses TRBV5-1 and TRBJ2-7; D may be TRBD1 (5 bases). CDR1 and CDR2 (germline): SGHRS, YFSETQ. Trimming left V 2 bases short and J 4 bases short, with 13 bases between. This CDR3 has 14 residues. DNA of the CDR3: TGCGCCAGCAGCTTTGGCCAGGGTACTTACGAGCAGTACTTC. It translates to CASSFGQGTYEQYF.

The chain recombines TRBV5-1 with TRBJ1-4; D is perhaps TRBD1 (5 bases). V dropped 4 bases and J dropped 5 bases, with 12 bases sitting between them. This CDR3 region has 14 residues. The germline V gene has CDR1 SGHRS and CDR2 YFSETQ. Here the CDR3 DNA reads TGCGCCAGCAGCCCGCCAGGGTCAAATGAAAAACTGTTTTTT. Protein sequence: CASSPPGSNEKLFF.

This clone is deemed medium-sized. V is TRBV2 and J is TRBJ1-5, with D maybe TRBD1 (6 bases). The CDR3 consists of 14 residues. Germline loops: CDR1 SNHLY, CDR2 FYNNEI. The germline V and J ends were trimmed by 7 bases and 5 bases, with 15 bases remaining between them. For the CDR3, the DNA is TGTGCCAGCACCGATAGAACAGGGCATCAGCCCCAGCATTTT. It yields the protein CASTDRTGHQPQHF.

The rearrangement uses TRBV25-1 and TRBJ2-5; D gene ambiguous. Germline CDR1 is MGHDK and CDR2 is SYGVNS. V was clipped by 8 bases and J by 3 bases, with 13 bases between them. The CDR3 consists of 13 residues. CDR3 nucleotide sequence: TGTGCCAGCGGCCTTTTGGAGAAAGAGACCCAGTACTTC. Translation gives CASGLLEKETQYF.

The J gene is TRBJ2-7, the V gene TRBV5-1, with TRBD2 matching 8 bases. The CDR3 extends over 14 amino acids. J gave up 4 bases and V 7 bases, and 10 bases lay outside the gene matches. Germline V lookup: CDR1 SGHRS, CDR2 YFSETQ. In DNA, the CDR3 is TGCGCCAGCGGCCTTTCCAGCGGGAGTTACGAGCAGTACTTC. Its translation: CASGLSSGSYEQYF.

This chain links TRBV2 with TRBJ2-2; D is possibly TRBD2 (6 bases). V shed 6 bases and J shed 6 bases, with 14 bases lying between them. The CDR3 length is 14 residues. CDR1 SNHLY and CDR2 FYNNEI come from the germline V gene. In nucleotides, the CDR3 is TGTGCCAGCAGCTCCGGGAGCCACTCCGGGGAGCTGTTTTTT. Translation gives CASSSGSHSGELFF.

The sample holds a few counts of this clone. V usage is TRBV6-5 and J usage is TRBJ1-2; 8 positions agree with TRBD1. V was pared by 7 bases and J by 5 bases, with 12 bases of the junction left unmatched. The CDR3 spans 15 residues. CDR1 MNHEY and CDR2 SVGAGI come from the germline V gene. CDR3 protein: CASTGDRWGYYGYTF. In nucleotides, the CDR3 is TGTGCCAGCACCGGGGACAGGTGGGGCTATTATGGCTACACCTTC.

The chain employs TRBV12-5 and TRBJ1-1, with D possibly matching TRBD1 (6 bases). Germline CDR1 and CDR2: LGHNT and FRNRAP. The V and J ends lost 6 bases and 7 bases respectively, with 12 bases between them. The CDR3 length is 12 residues. This chain's CDR3 is CASGQQGGEAFF. The DNA of the CDR3 is TGTGCTAGTGGCCAACAGGGCGGTGAAGCTTTCTTT.

This chain joins TRBV3-1 (or the pseudogene TRBV3-2) and TRBJ2-7, with 12 bases fitting TRBD2. Per the germline V gene, CDR1 is LGHDT and CDR2 is YNNKEL (reference sequence). The ends lost 4 bases at V and 7 bases at J; junction bases unmatched: 5. The CDR3 loop spans 14 amino acids. The DNA of the CDR3 is TGTGCCAGCAGCCGGTCTAGCGGGAGGGCGGAGCAGTACTTC. Protein sequence: CASSRSSGRAEQYF.